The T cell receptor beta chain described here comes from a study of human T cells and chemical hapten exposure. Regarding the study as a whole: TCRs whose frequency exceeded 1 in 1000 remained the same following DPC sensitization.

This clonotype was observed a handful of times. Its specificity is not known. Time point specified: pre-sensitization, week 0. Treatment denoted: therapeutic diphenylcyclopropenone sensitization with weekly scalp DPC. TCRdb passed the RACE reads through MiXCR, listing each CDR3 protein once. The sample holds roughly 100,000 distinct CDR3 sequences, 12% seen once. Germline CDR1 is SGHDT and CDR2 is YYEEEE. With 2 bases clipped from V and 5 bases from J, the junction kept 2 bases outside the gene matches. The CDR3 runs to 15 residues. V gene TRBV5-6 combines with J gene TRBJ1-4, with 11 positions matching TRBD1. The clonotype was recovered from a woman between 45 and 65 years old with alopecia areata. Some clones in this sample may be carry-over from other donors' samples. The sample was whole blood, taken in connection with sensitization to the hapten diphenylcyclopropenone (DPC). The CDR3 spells CASSLWDRGNEKLFF. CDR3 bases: TGTGCCAGCAGCTTATGGGACAGGGGGAATGAAAAACTGTTTTTT.